This T cell receptor (beta chain) comes out of a study of cytomegalovirus exposure and HLA in healthy donors (dated by TCRdb to about 2017). Study-wide context: An earlier analysis of about 530 of the donors reported roughly 300 Gb of sequence data and around 110 million unique TCR beta sequences obtained from about 170 million T cells. An early release that covered roughly 600 HLA-typed donors contained about 300 gigabases of sequencing data and some 87 million unique TCR sequences. Of the 398 genotyped donors, 81% were placed in the genetic ancestry cluster associated with self-reported Caucasian donors. The study aimed to test whether cataloging public T cell receptors could reveal signatures of past pathogen exposure. The study used immunosequencing to profile the T cell repertoires of more than 650 subjects and linked those repertoires to cytomegalovirus serostatus. Besides the first cohort of roughly 640 subjects, a separate validation cohort made up of over a hundred different subjects was used. To predict cytomegalovirus infection status, the study brought together high-throughput TCR immunosequencing, statistical association of individual TCRs with disease status, and machine learning. A later analysis re-analyzed previously published TCR beta repertoires from roughly 690 donors and added high-resolution HLA genotyping to study TCR occurrence patterns. The later analysis used no new phenotypic data to find candidate immune exposures, relying instead on TCR beta sequences and their occurrence across donors. An earlier analysis of some 600 of the donors applied high-throughput TCR beta sequencing to assess whether each TCR beta V gene segment acted as functional or pseudogenic. Donor age, sex, ethnicity and CMV serostatus were collected together with the repertoire data. A later genetic analysis took genome-wide SNP genotypes for about 65% of the 666 donors and used that subset as a discovery cohort. All discovery cohort repertoires had been generated using a single sequencing platform. Both class I and class II loci were covered by HLA typing, at four-digit resolution. The number of typed donors differed by locus: about 620-640 for A, B, C, DRB1 and DQB1; 500 to 550 for DQA1; approximately 610 for DPA1; and some 430 for DPB1. Because of strong linkage in the cohort, five DR-DQ haplotypes were treated as single units for association and clustering. Among some 400 genotyped donors of the cohort, an average of around 240,000 unique TCR beta nucleotide sequences were sequenced per donor, roughly 18% of them non-productive.

Cut back by 5 bases and 6 bases, the V and J ends lie 14 bases apart. The germline V gene gives CDR1 as MDHEN and CDR2 as SYDVKM. From its cysteine to its valine, the CDR3 spans 13 amino acids. The kept DNA is CDR3 alone, 39 bases in frame from the first base. Comment on this clone: Its binding antigen is unknown. Per-base quality was not reported, and no clone a single base away is much larger than it.

The cohort was made up of several hundred healthy bone marrow donors. At the time of sampling, every cohort member was nominally healthy, though immune exposures that went unrecorded were likely present. The donor was CMV seronegative and was included in the group of a few hundred seronegative cohort members. Each donor provided a peripheral blood sample, and peripheral blood mononuclear cells were used for TCR beta sequencing. The Qiagen DNeasy Blood Extraction Kit was used to extract genomic DNA from the blood cell samples. Study-wide conclusions, independent of this receptor: A later analysis found that TCR association rates varied across HLA loci, with DRB1 alleles showing the most associated TCRs and HLA-C alleles the fewest. An earlier analysis of 587 of the donors showed that most TCR beta V segments appeared in productive rearrangements either about 87% or about 30% of the time, which broadly matched IMGT annotations. At a false discovery rate of 0.05, a later analysis linked about 17,000 TCR beta sequences to specific HLA alleles. This cohort had only TCR beta chains sequenced, and the lack of alpha or paired-chain data limited which features could be detected. According to a later analysis, most CMV-associated TCR beta chains appeared to be HLA-restricted, and the HLA associations seemed to be driven largely by CMV exposure. According to the authors, the approach could potentially be generalized to other disease states and immunological phenotypes. According to a later genetic analysis, donors in an Asian-associated ancestry cluster had fewer N-insertions in productive TCRs than the approximately 610-donor mean. The earlier analysis of approximately 540 of the donors excluded fewer than 20 rarely observed V segments, including chromosome 9 orphons, because counts were too low. The presence/absence analyses assumed that sequencing depth was roughly uniform across donors, and that assumption may not be true. Compared with equally common non-associated chains, HLA-associated TCR beta chains in a later analysis were more clonally expanded and had lower generation probabilities. When HLA alleles, especially DR and DQ, strongly co-occurred, attributing TCR associations to individual alleles was difficult. The classifier was reported to diagnose cytomegalovirus status with high specificity and sensitivity in both the original cohort and the validation cohort. Some IMGT-functional V segments, including TRBV6-2 and TRBV6-3, could not be distinguished by the 87-base-pair reads and were therefore excluded. Linkage disequilibrium might explain the correlated functional status among segregating V segments, but an unknown experimental factor could not be ruled out. Immune exposure information for the cohort was limited to CMV serostatus. Most TCR sequences were seen in very few donors, while some public TCRs were found in many individuals. A further reported finding was that TCR beta sequences accurately predicted the HLA-A and HLA-B alleles for most subjects in the first cohort. HLA typing was unavailable for some donors at each locus, so association tests used only the typed subset. A group of highly shared sequence variants was considered likely to be a technical artifact of the sequencing pipeline. According to a later analysis, parvovirus B19, influenza, CMV and Epstein-Barr virus appeared linked to several top co-occurrence clusters. V-gene and J-gene trimming of TCR beta chains was associated with a missense DCLRE1C variant in a later genetic analysis, and the association was replicated in an independent cohort. In vitro tests confirmed that a few of the cytomegalovirus-associated TCR beta chains recognize cytomegalovirus antigens. In the study, about 150 TCR beta chains were listed as associated with cytomegalovirus.

The library was produced with the immunoSEQ multiplex PCR assay. The multiplex PCR relied on a mix of 60 forward primers for TCR Vbeta segments and 13 reverse primers for TCR Jbeta segments. A multiplex PCR assay on genomic DNA amplified the CDR3 region of rearranged TCR beta genes. Amplified TCR beta libraries were sequenced as 87-base-pair reads on the Illumina HiSeq System. Per the original workflow: Across the 500 to 700 repertoires, a later analysis counted tens of millions of unique TCR beta chains, some 11 million of which were shared by at least two donors. A nearest-neighbor algorithm error-corrected the raw reads and collapsed the reads into unique sequences, merging closely related sequences to remove PCR and sequencing errors. CDR3 sequences were aligned to IMGT reference sequences to assign V, D and J gene segments. For a sequence to be retained, a match of at least six nucleotides was required to both a V gene segment and a J gene segment. A rearrangement counted as productive if the CDR3 had no stop codons and remained in frame with V and J, and every other rearrangement counted as non-productive. Following IMGT convention, CDR3 was defined as the stretch from the second conserved V-encoded cysteine to the conserved J-encoded phenylalanine. The earlier analysis of about 610 of the donors excluded any sequence lacking an unambiguous match to a single V gene segment. In an earlier analysis of approximately 560 of the donors, a V segment was called functional when productive rearrangements were above 56.7%, and segregating when the standard deviation between donors exceeded 5%. A statistical classification framework was developed to diagnose cytomegalovirus status using the catalog of TCR beta chain sequences. In a later analysis, TCR nucleotide sequences were compared against IMGT/GENE-DB human TR gene sequences so that V and J genes could be assigned. In a later analysis, CDR3 sequences and most-parsimonious VDJ recombination scenarios were assigned using the TCRdist pipeline. In a later analysis, each TCR beta chain was defined by its CDR3 amino acid sequence together with its V-gene family, and reads without a unique V-gene family were excluded. As a way to deal with suspected cross-contamination and a sequencing artifact, a later analysis dropped 450 to 600 nucleotide sequences that were highly shared and had low generation probability. In a later analysis, a clonal expansion index was calculated for each public chain from normalized within-repertoire ranks of inferred template counts. A later analysis computed generation probabilities with a VDJ recombination model fitted to out-of-frame rearrangements, and checked the results against IGoR. In a later analysis, hypergeometric tests were used to score TCR-TCR, TCR-HLA and TCR-CMV co-occurrence, with a repertoire-size bias correction applied to TCR pairs. To estimate false discovery rates, a later analysis permuted the HLA or CMV assignments 20 times. In a later analysis, co-occurring TCRs were grouped using DBSCAN, and TCRdist sequence similarity was added for clustering within HLA-allele-positive subsets. Repertoires with fewer than 30,000 or more than 120,000 public chains were left out of co-occurrence clustering, as were a handful of repertoires with anomalous nucleotide sharing. Not all clones reach the TCRdb copy of this immuneACCESS table, which keeps in-frame sequences only. Checked studies attribute under half of the gap to unresolved V genes and leave the rest unexplained. Clone size and V and J calls were adopted from that table, with D and trimming inferred from the DNA. This sample has about 190,000 clones in its table, and 85% of those were observed once. 1% of the sample is held by the ten biggest clonotypes.

The source material was PBMCs. This clonotype originated in a boy aged 2 to 10 in good health and CMV-seronegative. The rearrangement combines TRBV28 with TRBJ2-7; the D segment could be TRBD2, given 6 matching bases. The base sequence is TGTGCCAGCAGTCTTTGGAGGGATTCCGAGCAGTACGTC. Its coded protein is CASSLWRDSEQYV.